This passage covers 2 T cell receptor beta chains from one sample sequenced in a study of cytomegalovirus exposure and HLA in healthy donors. Researchers ran the PCR with 60 Vbeta and 13 Jbeta primers. Assay: immunoSEQ multiplex PCR; the TCRdb copy retains only in-frame clones and omits some. This sample carries over 150,000 clones, roughly 79% of them seen once, and the ten largest clones take under 15%. Specimen: PBMCs. The receptors stem from a woman aged 45 to 65 in good health and CMV-seronegative.

The chain uses TRBV19 and TRBJ1-2; TRBD1 is a possible D gene (6 bases). The germline gives CDR1 LNHDA, CDR2 SQIVND (reference sequence). The CDR3 runs 14 residues. Trimming removed 5 bases at V and 4 bases at J, with 14 bases between. The CDR3 spells CASSYTGYSYGYTF. In DNA form, the CDR3 reads TGTGCCAGTAGTTATACAGGGTACAGCTATGGCTACACCTTC. The full variable domain, in which reference TRBV19 and TRBJ1-2 provide the parts outside the CDR3, is DGGITQSPKYLFRKEGQNVTLSCEQNLNHDAMYWYRQDPGQGLRLIYYSQIVNDFQKGDIAEGYSVSREKKESFPLTVTSAQKNPTAFYLCASSYTGYSYGYTFGSGTRLTVV.

V usage is TRBV6-4 and J usage is TRBJ1-6; 8 bases fit TRBD1. Germline CDR1 reads MRHNA; CDR2 reads SNTAGT. The CDR3 is 16 amino acids. With V trimmed by 2 bases and J by 5 bases, 5 bases remained unmatched. The CDR3 nucleotides read TGTGCCAGCAGTGACGACAGGGGTGGGGATAATTCACCCCTCCACTTT. Translated: CASSDDRGGDNSPLHF.